This T cell receptor beta chain was sequenced in a study of human T cells and chemical hapten exposure. Findings of the study overall: Donors, who had alopecia, may show an immune response that differs from healthy people's. TCRs exceeding 1 in 1000 frequency stayed unchanged with DPC sensitization.

Germline V CDR1 and CDR2: KGHSH, LQKENI. CDR3 length: 14 residues. Time point defined: patch test 3, about 24 weeks after DPC sensitization. Treatment here: therapeutic diphenylcyclopropenone sensitization with weekly scalp DPC. In the library, unique molecular identifiers were attached to individual cDNA molecules. Using its own MiXCR run on the RACE reads, TCRdb lists one record per CDR3 protein. The sample carries 85,000 to 100,000 distinct CDR3 sequences, around 25% recorded once. As for this clonotype: No antigen is known for it. A junction end diverges from the germline sequence, so it may reflect a read error.

Sequencing was performed on whole blood, taken in connection with sensitization to the hapten diphenylcyclopropenone (DPC). This receptor was identified in a man between 35 and 55 years old with alopecia areata. Some clones in this sample may be carry-over from other donors' samples. The chain employs TRBV18 and TRBJ2-7; 9 positions agree with TRBD1. The chain's CDR3 is CASLPAGQGYEQYF. CDR3 nucleotides: TGTGCCAGCTTACCAGCGGGACAGGGTTACGAGCAGTACTTC.